Below are 16 T cell receptor beta chains sequenced from a single sample in a study of spatial heterogeneity in lung cancer. MiXCR, run by TCRdb on the 5' RACE reads, gives a single entry per CDR3 protein. The table has around 6,000 distinct CDR3 sequences, more than 12% seen once; the top ten hold about 10%. Their specific antigens are unknown. Study-wide points: Mutation counts in tumors were tracked by counts of expanded intratumoral alpha and beta TCRs.

Time point here: sample taken at primary tumor resection. Sequenced here: lung tumor tissue, sampled at surgery. The receptors shown here come from a male donor with early-stage non-small cell lung cancer.

This clonotype was seen many times. This beta chain is an off-target read within a library intended for alpha chains, so its frequency means little. CDR3 residues: CASSVRDYYTF. As DNA, the CDR3 is TGTGCCAGCAGTGTCCGGGATTACTACACCTTC. This rearrangement joins TRBV28 to TRBJ1-2; D not resolved. Germline V gene sequence: CDR1 MDHEN, CDR2 SYDVKM. V lost 5 bases and J lost 10, with 11 bases in between. The CDR3 has 11 residues.

This clonotype came up a few times. This beta chain is an off-target read within a library intended for alpha chains, so its frequency means little. CDR3 coding DNA: TGTGCCAGCAGCTGGGACAGGGGAAATGAAAAACTGTTTTTT. Translated, it gives CASSWDRGNEKLFF. The genes are TRBV6-5 and TRBJ1-4; 10 bases align to TRBD1. CDR3 length equals 14 residues. Germline CDR1 and CDR2: MNHEY and SVGAGI. V lost 6 bases, J lost 5 bases, and 3 bases stayed unmatched.

As for this clonotype: This beta chain is a stray read from a library made for alpha chains; its abundance is not meaningful. CDR3 in amino acids: CASSLTATQENIQYF. The DNA for the CDR3 is TGTGCCAGCAGCTTAACAGCTACACAGGAAAACATTCAGTACTTC. The gene calls are TRBV7-3 and TRBJ2-4, with D possibly being TRBD1 (5 bases). The germline CDR1 and CDR2 sequences are SGHTA and FQGTGA. The length of the CDR3 is 15 residues. The V gene lost 0 bases and the J gene lost 5 bases, with 11 bases spanning the gap.

This clonotype counts as medium-sized. Little can be read into the size of this beta chain, an off-target read in a library designed for alpha chains. The rearrangement joins TRBV12-3 or TRBV12-4 to TRBJ2-5; TRBD2 matches 8 bases. The CDR3 covers 14 residues. V dropped 6 bases and J dropped 4; count of bases not matched to a gene: 7. The CDR3 loop reads CASSLSGGRETQYF. The CDR3 DNA follows: TGTGCCAGCAGCCTCTCGGGGGGGCGAGAGACCCAGTACTTC.

By frequency in the sample, this clonotype is medium-sized. This beta chain is a stray sequence in a library constructed for alpha chains; its clone size is not meaningful. This chain joins TRBV20-1 and TRBJ1-3; D is uncertain. CDR3 length equals 14 residues. Germline loops: CDR1 DFQATT, CDR2 SNEGSKA (reference sequence). V lost 0 bases to trimming and J lost 3 bases, with 9 bases between them. CDR3: CSARDLALGNTIYF. The CDR3 region has the DNA TGCAGTGCTAGAGATCTCGCACTTGGAAACACCATATATTTT.

This clonotype was seen only once. Because this beta chain is a stray read in a library intended to capture alpha chains, its abundance should not be given much weight. The V and J genes are TRBV29-1 and TRBJ1-3, with 8 nucleotides matching TRBD1. The trim removed 6 bases at V and 0 bases at J, leaving 7 bases unmatched. Germline CDR1 and CDR2: SQVTM and ANQGSEA. The CDR3 is 15 residues long. CDR3 DNA: TGCAGCGTACAGACAGGGGCGAACTCTGGAAACACCATATATTTT. The encoded protein is CSVQTGANSGNTIYF.

A remark on this clonotype: Because the library targeted alpha chains, this beta chain is an off-target read whose size means little. The genes are TRBV4-3 and TRBJ2-3; TRBD1 might be the D (8 bases). Germline V lookup: CDR1 LGHNA, CDR2 YSLEER. The CDR3 is 17 residues long. V lost 3 bases, J lost 1 base, and 17 bases lay in between. The CDR3 region is CASSHDGQGGGTDTQYF. The CDR3 DNA sequence: TGCGCCAGCAGCCATGACGGACAGGGAGGGGGCACAGATACGCAGTATTTT.

This clonotype is judged medium-sized. This beta chain came through as a stray read in a library set up for alpha chains, and its size says little. V gene TRBV4-1 combines with J gene TRBJ1-5; 7 nucleotides match TRBD1. Per germline, CDR1 MGHRA and CDR2 YSYEKL. The V segment lost 4 bases and the J segment 0 bases; nucleotides outside the gene matches: 9. This CDR3 has 17 residues. The CDR3 region is CASSPPQTGYSNQPQHF. CDR3 DNA sequence: TGCGCCAGCAGCCCGCCCCAGACAGGGTATAGCAATCAGCCCCAGCATTTT.

By its share, this clonotype is medium-sized. This beta chain is a stray sequence in a library constructed for alpha chains; its clone size is not meaningful. This chain links TRBV6-6 with TRBJ1-4, with 9 positions matching TRBD1. V trimming: 7 bases; J trimming: 5 bases; junction bases outside the gene matches: 14. Per germline, CDR1 MNHNY and CDR2 SVGAGI (reference sequence). This CDR3 is 17 amino acids long. CDR3: CASILPAGTGSNEKLFF. The CDR3 bases are TGTGCCAGCATCCTCCCCGCGGGGACAGGGTCAAATGAAAAACTGTTTTTT.

By share, this clonotype counts as medium-sized. This beta chain is an unintended read in a library built for alpha chains; its size means little. This chain connects TRBV27 to TRBJ2-4; D could derive from TRBD1 or TRBD2 (6 bases each). Trimming shortened V by 6 bases and J by 1 base, and 19 bases separated the two germline ends. CDR1 and CDR2 from the germline V gene are MNHEY and SMNVEV (reference sequence). The CDR3 has 17 amino acids. In DNA, the CDR3 is TGTGCCAGCAGCCCGGAGGGGGACGGGCTGGCCAAAAACATTCAGTACTTC. This sequence encodes CASSPEGDGLAKNIQYF.

Worth noting for this clonotype: As an off-target read in a library built for alpha chains, this beta chain has a frequency of little significance. The chain joins TRBV12-3 or TRBV12-4 to TRBJ2-2; TRBD2 aligns across 15 bases. J gave up 4 bases and V 6 bases, and 6 bases lay outside the gene matches. The CDR3 contains 17 residues. CDR3 nucleotides: TGTGCCAGCAGGTGGACTAGCGGGAGGGCTGGCACCGGGGAGCTGTTTTTT. Its protein is CASRWTSGRAGTGELFF.

This clonotype is medium-sized within its sample. Found in a library prepared for alpha chains, this beta chain is an off-target read, and its abundance has little meaning. The rearrangement uses TRBV7-3 and TRBJ2-2, with D tentatively TRBD1 or TRBD2 (5 bases each). V was shortened by 5 bases and J by 0 bases, with 19 bases between the two germline ends. CDR3 length: 18 residues. Germline V lookup: CDR1 SGHTA, CDR2 FQGTGA. The CDR3: CASSPDRARGANTGELFF. For the CDR3, the DNA is TGTGCCAGCAGCCCCGACAGAGCCCGGGGAGCGAACACCGGGGAGCTGTTTTTT.

In this sample, this clonotype turned up a few times. This beta chain represents an off-target read in a library built for alpha chains; its size is of limited meaning. This rearrangement joins TRBV28 to TRBJ2-5; TRBD2 might be the D (5 bases). The length of the CDR3 is 15 residues. Germline V gene lookup returns CDR1 MDHEN and CDR2 SYDVKM. Deletions cut 6 bases from V and 4 bases from J, with 18 bases between. This CDR3 reads CASSERRVGGETQYF. Here the CDR3 DNA reads TGTGCCAGCAGCGAGCGGAGAGTCGGAGGAGAGACCCAGTACTTC.

By proportion, this clonotype is medium-sized. Within a library made for alpha chains, this beta chain is off target, and its count is uninformative. The chain carries TRBV11-2 and TRBJ2-3; a possible D gene is TRBD2 (6 bases). CDR3 length: 18 amino acids. V shed 5 bases and J shed 0 bases, with 21 bases lying between them. The germline V gene has CDR1 SGHAT and CDR2 FQNNGV. This chain's CDR3 is CASSGTSFGMTSTDTQYF. The CDR3, as DNA: TGTGCCAGCAGCGGGACTTCGTTCGGAATGACTAGCACAGATACGCAGTATTTT.

To note about this clonotype: This beta chain came through as a stray read in a library set up for alpha chains, and its size says little. The J gene is TRBJ2-3, the V gene TRBV5-1, with D unclear. Trimming removed 0 bases from V and 3 bases from J, with 2 bases in between. This CDR3 has 12 residues. The germline V gene has CDR1 SGHRS and CDR2 YFSETQ. As DNA, the CDR3 is TGCGCCAGCAGCTTGGAGACAGATACGCAGTATTTT. It translates to CASSLETDTQYF.

This clonotype rates as medium-sized (0.01 to 0.1%). Since the library was made to target alpha chains, this beta chain is a stray read and its abundance is not meaningful. The J gene is TRBJ1-3, the V gene TRBV7-8; 9 bases are shared with TRBD1. Looked up from germline, CDR1 is SGHVS and CDR2 is FQNEAQ. With V trimmed by 4 bases and J by 0 bases, 7 bases remained unmatched. The CDR3 spans 17 residues. CDR3 in amino acids: CASSSLGTGISGNTIYF. In DNA, the CDR3 is TGTGCCAGCAGCTCCCTTGGGACAGGGATCTCTGGAAACACCATATATTTT.